This T cell receptor beta chain was recovered during a study of T cells after yellow fever vaccination. One entry per CDR3 protein, called by TCRdb with MiXCR from the 5' RACE reads. This table holds under 550,000 distinct CDR3 sequences, 20% to 25% found once. This clonotype was found many times. The material was PBMCs, obtained roughly 20 days after the first yellow fever vaccination. This clonotype was sampled from a man younger than 35 who received the YFV17D yellow fever vaccine.

CDR3 region: CSARKQGAGPTDTQYF. CDR3 coding DNA: TGCAGTGCGAGGAAACAGGGGGCAGGGCCCACAGATACGCAGTATTTT. This chain connects TRBV20-1 to TRBJ2-3; 9 bases map to TRBD1. V was pared by 6 bases and J by 2 bases, with 12 bases of the junction left unmatched. The CDR3 totals 16 residues. The V gene's germline CDR1 is DFQATT and CDR2 SNEGSKA (reference sequence).